The 24 T cell receptor beta chains reported below all come from one sample, sequenced in a study of blood T cell repertoires in COVID-19. TCRdb keeps only in-frame clones here, not all; method: immunoSEQ multiplex PCR. The sample records 150,000 to 200,000 clones, 80% to 90% being singletons. Sequencing input: peripheral blood. The receptors originated from a man aged 18 to 35 who had recovered from COVID-19.

V is TRBV3-1 (or the pseudogene TRBV3-2) and J is TRBJ2-3, with TRBD2 matching 7 bases. After removal of 0 bases from V and 2 bases from J, the junction contained 5 bases not matched to a gene. The CDR3 has 16 amino acids. The germline V gene encodes CDR1 LGHDT and CDR2 YNNKEL (reference sequence). Here the CDR3 reads CASSQDQAGNTDTQYF. CDR3 nucleotides: TGTGCCAGCAGCCAAGATCAAGCGGGAAACACAGATACGCAGTATTTT.

The chain has TRBV28 and TRBJ1-1, with D unclear. From germline, CDR1 is MDHEN and CDR2 SYDVKM. The germline V and J ends were trimmed by 11 bases and 5 bases, with 12 bases remaining between them. The CDR3 has 11 residues. DNA of the CDR3: TGTGCCTGTAGAACAGCTACTGAAGCTTTCTTT. Residues: CACRTATEAFF.

This clone was recorded a few times. In DNA form, the CDR3 reads TGTGCCTGGGGTTTCCCAGGGGGATGGCCGCAGGGCTACACCTTC. Translated, it gives CAWGFPGGWPQGYTF. The rearrangement uses TRBV30 and TRBJ1-2; 7 positions match TRBD1. J was trimmed by 8 bases and V by 5 bases; bases with no gene match: 17. Germline loops: CDR1 GTSNPN, CDR2 SVGIG (reference sequence). The CDR3 is 15 amino acids.

The V call is TRBV6-1, the J call TRBJ2-2; D perhaps matches TRBD1 (6 bases). Germline V gene sequence: CDR1 MNHNS, CDR2 SASEGT. The CDR3 runs to 15 residues. V shed 3 bases and J shed 3 bases, with 11 bases lying between them. CDR3 sequence: CASSEGTRHTGELFF. CDR3 sequence (DNA): TGTGCCAGCAGTGAGGGGACACGCCACACCGGGGAGCTGTTTTTT.

This chain connects TRBV19 to TRBJ1-4, with D tentatively TRBD1 (6 bases). The CDR3 spans 15 residues. Germline CDR1 LNHDA, CDR2 SQIVND (reference sequence). V gave up 9 bases and J gave up 5 bases, with 19 bases separating them. This chain's CDR3 is CASVLAGGPNEKLFF. DNA for the CDR3: TGTGCCAGCGTACTTGCTGGGGGCCCCAATGAAAAACTGTTTTTT.

The chain employs TRBV7-2 and TRBJ1-4, with 7 bases aligning to TRBD1. Germline CDR1 is SGHTA and CDR2 is FQGNSA. V gave up 4 bases and J gave up 11 bases; unmatched junction bases: 13. CDR3 length: 15 residues. This chain's CDR3 is CASSSGGTGGTKLFF. Written as DNA, the CDR3 is TGTGCCAGCAGCTCAGGGGGAACAGGTGGAACTAAACTGTTTTTT.

This clone was counted once. The CDR3 nucleotides read TGTGCCAGCAGGTTGGGACAGGCTTCCGACGAGCAGTACTTC. It is translated as CASRLGQASDEQYF. The chain links TRBV7-3 to TRBJ2-7; 8 bases are shared with TRBD1. In germline, CDR1 is SGHTA, CDR2 FQGTGA. This CDR3 has 14 amino acids. V lost 6 bases to trimming and J lost 5 bases; unmatched junction nucleotides: 9.

This chain links TRBV7-2 with TRBJ1-3; 9 nucleotides match TRBD1. CDR3 size: 15 residues. Germline assignment: CDR1 SGHTA and CDR2 FQGNSA. V shed 5 bases and J 2 bases; nucleotides not matched to a gene: 4. The CDR3 DNA reads as TGTGCCAGCAGCCCCGGGACAGGGCCTGGAAACACCATATATTTT. Its protein product is CASSPGTGPGNTIYF.

V usage is TRBV3-1 (or the pseudogene TRBV3-2) and J usage is TRBJ2-1, with 9 bases that match TRBD2. Germline V CDR1 and CDR2: LGHDT, YNNKEL (reference sequence). CDR3 length: 17 amino acids. After removal of 4 bases from V and 6 bases from J, the junction contained 13 bases not matched to a gene. CDR3 nucleotides: TGTGCCAGCAGCCTACCCTCGCGGCTAGCGGGGATCAATGAGCAGTTCTTC. This encodes CASSLPSRLAGINEQFF.

The chain couples TRBV7-2 to TRBJ2-5; no reliable D call. The CDR3 contains 13 residues. The germline V gene encodes CDR1 SGHTA and CDR2 FQGNSA. The V gene lost 5 bases and the J gene lost 6 bases, with 13 bases spanning the gap. The CDR3 DNA follows: TGTGCCAGCAGCCCCGGTCCGGTCCAGACCCAGTACTTC. It encodes CASSPGPVQTQYF.

The V call is TRBV9, the J call TRBJ2-7; 9 nucleotides agree with TRBD2. With V trimmed by 0 bases and J by 2 bases, 3 bases remained unmatched. The CDR3 has 15 amino acids. Germline CDR1 and CDR2: SGDLS and YYNGEE. The CDR3 DNA sequence: TGTGCCAGCAGCGTAGACAGCGGGAGGACCTACGAGCAGTACTTC. Amino acid sequence: CASSVDSGRTYEQYF.

This clone was counted once. The rearrangement uses TRBV30 and TRBJ1-2, with D unresolved. The CDR3 spans 13 residues. Per the germline V gene, CDR1 is GTSNPN and CDR2 is SVGIG (reference sequence). Deletions cut 2 bases from V and 8 bases from J, with 15 bases between. DNA of the CDR3: TGTGCCTGGAGTCCCCGCGCGCTACGCGGCTACACCTTC. Amino acid sequence: CAWSPRALRGYTF. Full variable domain (remainder filled in from reference TRBV30 and TRBJ1-2): SQTIHQWPATLVQPVGSPLSLECTVEGTSNPNLYWYRQAAGRGLQLLFYSVGIGQISSEVPQNLSASRPQDRQFILSSKKLLLSDSGFYLCAWSPRALRGYTFGSGTRLTVV.

This clone appeared once. The chain employs TRBV19 and TRBJ2-7; 9 bases agree with TRBD2. V dropped 3 bases and J dropped 1; count of bases not matched to a gene: 7. Germline CDR1 and CDR2: LNHDA and SQIVND (reference sequence). CDR3 size: 16 residues. In nucleotides, the CDR3 is TGTGCCAGTAGTATCGGTTCTAGCGGGGCTTCCTACGAGCAGTACTTC. Protein product: CASSIGSSGASYEQYF.

This chain joins TRBV18 and TRBJ1-2, with 10 bases aligning to TRBD1. Germline loops: CDR1 KGHSH, CDR2 LQKENI. This CDR3 is built from 16 residues. V lost 4 bases and J lost 5; bases outside the gene matches: 10. In nucleotides, the CDR3 is TGTGCCAGCTCACGAAACTGGGGACAGGGGAATTATGGCTACACCTTC. It translates to CASSRNWGQGNYGYTF.

The V gene is TRBV28, the J gene TRBJ2-3; 8 bases are shared with TRBD2. The CDR3 runs 18 residues. The V gene's germline CDR1 is MDHEN and CDR2 SYDVKM. The J segment lost 2 bases and the V segment lost 2 bases, leaving 12 bases of the junction unmatched. The CDR3 loop reads CASSLISYGTRHTDTQYF. DNA for the CDR3: TGTGCCAGCAGTTTAATCTCCTACGGGACTAGGCACACAGATACGCAGTATTTT.

J is TRBJ1-2 and V is TRBV24-1; D not resolved. CDR1 and CDR2 (germline): KGHDR, SFDVKD. The ends were cut back, 4 bases at V and 2 bases at J, with 10 bases in the middle. The CDR3 has 14 residues. CDR3 sequence: CATSDYDTNYGYTF. Written as DNA, the CDR3 is TGTGCCACCAGTGACTATGACACAAACTATGGCTACACCTTC.

The chain joins TRBV28 to TRBJ2-7; TRBD1 might be the D (6 bases). The germline V gene has CDR1 MDHEN and CDR2 SYDVKM. Deletions cut 6 bases from V and 4 bases from J, with 22 bases between. This CDR3 is 16 amino acids long. CDR3: CASSPPVAAGEYEQYF. CDR3 sequence (DNA): TGTGCCAGCAGCCCCCCCGTGGCGGCAGGGGAATACGAGCAGTACTTC. Looking up the rest from reference TRBV28 and TRBJ2-7 gives the full variable domain: DVKVTQSSRYLVKRTGEKVFLECVQDMDHENMFWYRQDPGLGLRLIYFSYDVKMKEKGDIPEGYSVSREKKERFSLILESASTNQTSMYLCASSPPVAAGEYEQYFGPGTRLTVT.

The J gene is TRBJ1-2, the V gene TRBV20-1; D remains ambiguous. The CDR3 consists of 11 residues. Germline V gives CDR1 DFQATT, CDR2 SNEGSKA (reference sequence). Trimming removed 6 bases from V and 7 bases from J, with 12 bases in between. The CDR3 protein is CSARPVVGYTF. The CDR3 DNA follows: TGCAGTGCCCGTCCGGTGGTTGGCTACACCTTC.

Only a few counts were recorded for this clone. The rearrangement joins TRBV6-6 to TRBJ1-5; the match to TRBD1 covers 10 bases. The V and J ends lost 7 bases and 6 bases, in that order; junction bases with no gene match: 6. Germline CDR1 reads MNHNY; CDR2 reads SVGAGI (reference sequence). The CDR3 spans 14 residues. The CDR3 is CASTATGGGQPQHF. CDR3 in DNA: TGTGCCAGCACCGCGACAGGGGGCGGTCAGCCCCAGCATTTT.

This clone was recorded only once. V gene TRBV7-3 combines with J gene TRBJ1-5; 7 positions agree with TRBD1. V lost 4 bases to trimming and J lost 6 bases; unmatched junction nucleotides: 18. This CDR3 has 18 residues. The germline V gene encodes CDR1 SGHTA and CDR2 FQGTGA. The CDR3 is CASSYPGPGQTFIQPQHF. The CDR3, as DNA: TGTGCCAGCAGCTACCCCGGGCCGGGACAGACGTTTATTCAGCCCCAGCATTTT.

The J gene is TRBJ2-5, the V gene TRBV12-5, with 10 bases aligning to TRBD1. V shed 7 bases and J 6 bases; nucleotides not matched to a gene: 14. This CDR3 contains 16 residues. The germline CDR1 and CDR2 sequences are LGHNT and FRNRAP. CDR3 region: CASADGGQGLTQTQYF. CDR3 nucleotide sequence: TGTGCTAGTGCGGACGGGGGACAGGGGTTAACGCAGACCCAGTACTTC.

V and J are TRBV6-5 and TRBJ2-7; D perhaps matches TRBD1 (7 bases). V lost 0 bases and J lost 3, with 15 bases in between. Germline V gene data show CDR1 as MNHEY and CDR2 as SVGAGI. This CDR3 has 16 residues. As DNA, the CDR3 is TGTGCCAGCAGTTACTCAGGAGGGGGCGATTTCTACGAGCAGTACTTC. It specifies CASSYSGGGDFYEQYF.

The rearrangement uses TRBV25-1 and TRBJ2-7; possibly TRBD1 for D (6 bases). Looked up from germline, CDR1 is MGHDK and CDR2 is SYGVNS. This CDR3 is built from 15 residues. V gave up 2 bases and J gave up 5 bases, with 16 bases separating them. The CDR3 DNA reads TGTGCCAGCAGTGAAGGGGTCAGGGGTGCCCACGAGCAGTACTTC. Protein: CASSEGVRGAHEQYF.

The chain combines TRBV18 with TRBJ2-3; unclear D gene. Germline CDR1 is KGHSH and CDR2 is LQKENI. V lost 0 bases to trimming and J lost 0 bases, with 7 bases between them. This CDR3 has 15 residues. The CDR3 loop reads CASSPPLLSTDTQYF. The CDR3, as DNA: TGTGCCAGCTCACCACCGTTACTGAGCACAGATACGCAGTATTTT.